What follows describes a single T cell receptor beta chain. What it binds is unknown. The assay was run at deep level. Profiling relied on immunoSEQ multiplex PCR, and the TCRdb table lists in-frame clones only, not all of them. The sample has 2 million to 2.5 million clones, approximately 94% seen once. The data derive from a study of shared clonotypes between healthy human individuals. The study's findings and limits: When compared with the clonotypes that were shared by all four sorted-subset donors, the non-shared clonotypes turned out to have lower generation probabilities.

CDR1 and CDR2 from the germline V gene are SGHRS and YFSETQ. The CDR3 loop spans 15 amino acids. Losses at the gene ends were 5 bases for V and 2 bases for J; bases not matched to a gene: 3. Sequenced sample: naive CD4+ T cells sorted from blood. Specified subset: CD45RA+ positively selected. The chain has TRBV5-1 and TRBJ2-1; 11 nucleotides agree with TRBD2. The TCR originated in a man in his late teens or twenties in good health. The CDR3 DNA sequence: TGCGCCAGCAGAACGGGACTAGCGGCCTACAATGAGCAGTTCTTC. Translation gives CASRTGLAAYNEQFF.